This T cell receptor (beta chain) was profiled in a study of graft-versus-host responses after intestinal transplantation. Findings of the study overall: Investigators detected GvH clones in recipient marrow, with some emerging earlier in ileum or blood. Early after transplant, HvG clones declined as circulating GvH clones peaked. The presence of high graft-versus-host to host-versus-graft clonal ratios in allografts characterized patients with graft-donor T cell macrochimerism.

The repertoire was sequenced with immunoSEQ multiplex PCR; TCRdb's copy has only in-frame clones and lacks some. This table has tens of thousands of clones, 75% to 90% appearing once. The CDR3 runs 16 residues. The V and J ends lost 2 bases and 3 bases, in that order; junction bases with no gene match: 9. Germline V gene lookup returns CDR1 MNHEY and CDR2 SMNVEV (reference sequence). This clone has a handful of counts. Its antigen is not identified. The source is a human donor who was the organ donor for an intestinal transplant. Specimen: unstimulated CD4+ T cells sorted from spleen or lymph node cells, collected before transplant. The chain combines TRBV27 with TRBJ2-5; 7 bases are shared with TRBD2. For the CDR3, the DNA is TGTGCCAGCAGTTTAATAGGCCAGGGAGGGAAAGAGACCCAGTACTTC. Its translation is CASSLIGQGGKETQYF.